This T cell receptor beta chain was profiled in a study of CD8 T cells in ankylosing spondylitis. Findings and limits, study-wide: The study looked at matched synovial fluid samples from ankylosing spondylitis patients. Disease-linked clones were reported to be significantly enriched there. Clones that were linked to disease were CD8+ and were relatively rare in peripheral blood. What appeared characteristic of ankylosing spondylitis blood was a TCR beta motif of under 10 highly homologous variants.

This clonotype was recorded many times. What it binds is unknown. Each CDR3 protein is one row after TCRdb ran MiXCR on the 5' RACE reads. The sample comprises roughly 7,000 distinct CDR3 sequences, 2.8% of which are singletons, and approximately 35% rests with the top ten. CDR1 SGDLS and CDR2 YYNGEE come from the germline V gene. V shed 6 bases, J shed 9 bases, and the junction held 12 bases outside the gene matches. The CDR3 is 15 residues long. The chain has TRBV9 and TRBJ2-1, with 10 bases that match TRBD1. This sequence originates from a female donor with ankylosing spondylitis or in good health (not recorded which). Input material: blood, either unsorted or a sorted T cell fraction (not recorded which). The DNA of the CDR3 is TGTGCCAGCACCCTAGGGACAGGGGAAGGGAGTGAGCAGTTCTTC. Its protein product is CASTLGTGEGSEQFF. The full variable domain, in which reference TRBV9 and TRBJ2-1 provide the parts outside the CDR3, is DSGVTQTPKHLITATGQRVTLRCSPRSGDLSVYWYQQSLDQGLQFLIQYYNGEERAKGNILERFSAQQFPDLHSELNLSSLELGDSALYFCASTLGTGEGSEQFFGPGTRLTVL.